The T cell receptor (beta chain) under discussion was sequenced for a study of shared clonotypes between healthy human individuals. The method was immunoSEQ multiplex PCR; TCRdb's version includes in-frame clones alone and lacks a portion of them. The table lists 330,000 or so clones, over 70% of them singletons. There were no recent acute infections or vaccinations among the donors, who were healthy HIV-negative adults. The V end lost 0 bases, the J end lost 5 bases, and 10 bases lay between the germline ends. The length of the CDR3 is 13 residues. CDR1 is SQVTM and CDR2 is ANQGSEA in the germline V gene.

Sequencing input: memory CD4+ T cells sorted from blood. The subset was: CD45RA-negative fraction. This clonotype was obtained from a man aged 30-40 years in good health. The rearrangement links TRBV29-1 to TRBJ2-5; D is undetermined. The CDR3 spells CSVEEIAGETQYF. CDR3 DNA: TGCAGCGTTGAAGAAATAGCTGGCGAGACCCAGTACTTC. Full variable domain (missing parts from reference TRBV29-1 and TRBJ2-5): SAVISQKPSRDICQRGTSLTIQCQVDSQVTMMFWYRQQPGQSLTLIATANQGSEATYESGFVIDKFPISRPNLTFSTLTVSNMSPEDSSIYLCSVEEIAGETQYFGPGTRLLVL.